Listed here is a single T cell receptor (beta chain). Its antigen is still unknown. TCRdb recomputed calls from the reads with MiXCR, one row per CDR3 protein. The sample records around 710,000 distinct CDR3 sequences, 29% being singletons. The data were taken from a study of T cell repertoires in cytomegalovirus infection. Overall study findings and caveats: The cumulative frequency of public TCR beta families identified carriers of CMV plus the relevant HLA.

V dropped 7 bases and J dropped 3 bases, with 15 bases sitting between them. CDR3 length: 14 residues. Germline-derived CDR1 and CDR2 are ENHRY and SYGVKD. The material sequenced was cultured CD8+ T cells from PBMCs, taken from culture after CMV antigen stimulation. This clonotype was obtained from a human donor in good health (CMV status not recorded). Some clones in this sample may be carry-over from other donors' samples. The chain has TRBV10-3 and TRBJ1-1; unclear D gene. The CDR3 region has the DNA TGTGCCATCACCGATGGAGGGTTCGACACTGAAGCTTTCTTT. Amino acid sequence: CAITDGGFDTEAFF.